A selection of T cell receptor beta chains follows, all from one sample in a study of T cell responses to AZD1222 COVID-19 vaccine. Clones were sequenced by immunoSEQ multiplex PCR, and TCRdb holds only the in-frame ones, with some missing. The sample records some 64,000 clones, 80% to 95% being singletons. Sample: peripheral blood, taken 28 days after the second dose of the MenACWY control vaccine. The source of these receptors is an adult who received the MenACWY meningococcal vaccine as a control. The CDR3 runs from the conserved cysteine through the conserved F or W. The D gene is left open where the match is weak. The size of a clone is reported for some rows only, either as once, few or many, or as a class for expanded clones.

clone size: .
V gene: TRBV15
J gene: TRBJ2-1
D gene: .
CDR3 protein: CATSRVDGEQFF
CDR3 DNA: TGTGCCACCAGCAGAGTAGATGGTGAGCAGTTCTTC

clone size: .
V gene: TRBV21-1
J gene: TRBJ1-1
D gene: .
CDR3 protein: CASSKRGEGPSVGIGAFF
CDR3 DNA: .

clone size: .
V gene: TRBV6-5
J gene: TRBJ2-5
D gene: TRBD2
CDR3 protein: CASREGGGQETQYF
CDR3 DNA: TGTGCCAGCAGGGAGGGCGGGGGGCAAGAGACCCAGTACTTC

clone size: .
V gene: TRBV28
J gene: TRBJ1-2
D gene: TRBD1
CDR3 protein: CASSPRDRLFNYGYTF
CDR3 DNA: TGTGCCAGCAGCCCTCGGGACAGACTTTTTAACTATGGCTACACCTTC

clone size: .
V gene: TRBV30
J gene: TRBJ1-5
D gene: .
CDR3 protein: CAWTQGLDQPQHF
CDR3 DNA: TGTGCCTGGACCCAGGGTTTAGACCAGCCCCAGCATTTT

clone size: .
V gene: TRBV28
J gene: TRBJ2-5
D gene: .
CDR3 protein: CASSLGGRKTQYF
CDR3 DNA: TGTGCCAGCAGTTTGGGAGGACGGAAGACCCAGTACTTC

clone size: .
V gene: TRBV19
J gene: TRBJ1-4
D gene: .
CDR3 protein: CASSRPNPYEKLFF
CDR3 DNA: TGTGCCAGTAGTAGGCCAAACCCCTATGAAAAACTGTTTTTT

clone size: .
V gene: TRBV2
J gene: TRBJ2-1
D gene: TRBD2
CDR3 protein: CASRGTSAEQFF
CDR3 DNA: TGTGCCAGCAGGGGGACTAGCGCTGAGCAGTTCTTC

clone size: .
V gene: TRBV2
J gene: TRBJ2-3
D gene: TRBD2
CDR3 protein: CASGRDYTSTDTQYF
CDR3 DNA: TGTGCCAGCGGCCGGGACTATACTAGCACAGATACGCAGTATTTT

clone size: .
V gene: TRBV29-1
J gene: TRBJ1-1
D gene: .
CDR3 protein: CSGGRTGAGAFF
CDR3 DNA: TGCAGCGGGGGCCGAACCGGGGCGGGGGCTTTCTTT

clone size: .
V gene: TRBV19
J gene: TRBJ2-1
D gene: TRBD1
CDR3 protein: CASSIKWDRADEQFF
CDR3 DNA: TGTGCCAGTAGTATAAAGTGGGACAGGGCGGATGAGCAGTTCTTC

clone size: .
V gene: TRBV6-5
J gene: TRBJ2-7
D gene: TRBD1
CDR3 protein: CASSSPPGTGPYEQYF
CDR3 DNA: TGTGCCAGCAGTTCTCCCCCCGGGACAGGGCCCTACGAGCAGTACTTC

clone size: .
V gene: TRBV30
J gene: TRBJ1-5
D gene: .
CDR3 protein: CAWSGGQGPYQPQHF
CDR3 DNA: TGTGCCTGGAGTGGGGGGCAGGGTCCCTATCAGCCCCAGCATTTT

clone size: .
V gene: TRBV21-1
J gene: TRBJ2-3
D gene: .
CDR3 protein: CATKSDADTQYF
CDR3 DNA: TGTGCCACTAAATCGGATGCAGATACGCAGTATTTT

clone size: .
V gene: TRBV19
J gene: TRBJ1-6
D gene: .
CDR3 protein: CASKNTGGGEPYNSPLHF
CDR3 DNA: TGTGCCAGTAAAAACACCGGCGGAGGGGAGCCCTATAATTCACCCCTCCACTTT

clone size: .
V gene: TRBV14
J gene: TRBJ2-1
D gene: .
CDR3 protein: CASSQGGGRLYNEQFF
CDR3 DNA: TGTGCCAGCAGCCAGGGAGGGGGCCGTCTCTACAATGAGCAGTTCTTC

clone size: .
V gene: TRBV5-1
J gene: TRBJ2-7
D gene: .
CDR3 protein: CASSTGASTPIEQYF
CDR3 DNA: TGCGCCAGCAGCACCGGTGCTAGCACCCCTATCGAGCAGTACTTC

clone size: once
V gene: TRBV2
J gene: TRBJ2-2
D gene: TRBD1
CDR3 protein: CASSFDRDTNTGELFF
CDR3 DNA: TGTGCCAGCAGTTTCGACAGGGATACGAACACCGGGGAGCTGTTTTTT

clone size: once
V gene: TRBV29-1
J gene: TRBJ1-2
D gene: .
CDR3 protein: CSALGDTREGYTF
CDR3 DNA: TGCAGCGCCCTAGGGGACACCAGGGAAGGCTACACCTTC

clone size: .
V gene: TRBV2
J gene: TRBJ1-6
D gene: .
CDR3 protein: CASSESAGGGSPLHF
CDR3 DNA: TGTGCCAGCAGTGAGTCGGCAGGAGGTGGTTCACCCCTCCACTTT

clone size: .
V gene: TRBV5-6
J gene: TRBJ1-1
D gene: TRBD1
CDR3 protein: CASSPNPGQDGSAFF
CDR3 DNA: TGTGCCAGCAGCCCCAACCCGGGACAGGATGGGTCGGCTTTCTTT

clone size: .
V gene: TRBV18
J gene: TRBJ1-2
D gene: .
CDR3 protein: CASSPGVGYTF
CDR3 DNA: TGTGCCAGCTCACCCGGGGTTGGCTACACCTTC

clone size: .
V gene: TRBV9
J gene: TRBJ2-2
D gene: .
CDR3 protein: CASSVVEYGELFF
CDR3 DNA: TGTGCCAGCAGCGTAGTAGAGTACGGGGAGCTGTTTTTT

clone size: .
V gene: TRBV7-9
J gene: TRBJ2-7
D gene: .
CDR3 protein: CASAHLREQYF
CDR3 DNA: TGTGCCAGTGCACATCTCCGAGAGCAGTACTTC

clone size: .
V gene: TRBV27
J gene: TRBJ2-3
D gene: TRBD2
CDR3 protein: CASSFGLAGEYTQYF
CDR3 DNA: TGTGCCAGCAGTTTCGGACTAGCGGGAGAATATACGCAGTATTTT

clone size: .
V gene: TRBV5-1
J gene: TRBJ2-5
D gene: .
CDR3 protein: CASSLGRGGETQYF
CDR3 DNA: TGCGCCAGCAGCTTAGGGCGTGGAGGAGAGACCCAGTACTTC

clone size: once
V gene: TRBV13
J gene: TRBJ1-4
D gene: TRBD1
CDR3 protein: CASSPDRALGKLFF
CDR3 DNA: TGTGCCAGCAGCCCCGACAGGGCCCTAGGAAAACTGTTTTTT

clone size: .
V gene: TRBV28
J gene: TRBJ2-6
D gene: .
CDR3 protein: CASSATTGPGANVLTF
CDR3 DNA: TGTGCCAGCAGTGCCACGACTGGGCCTGGGGCCAACGTCCTGACTTTC

clone size: .
V gene: TRBV4-3
J gene: TRBJ2-7
D gene: TRBD2
CDR3 protein: CASSQVGGVQGLGASYEQYF
CDR3 DNA: TGCGCCAGCAGCCAAGTGGGAGGGGTCCAAGGTCTAGGAGCGTCCTACGAGCAGTACTTC

clone size: .
V gene: TRBV9
J gene: TRBJ2-7
D gene: TRBD1
CDR3 protein: CASSAEGQGNHEQYF
CDR3 DNA: TGTGCCAGCAGCGCGGAGGGACAGGGTAACCACGAGCAGTACTTC

clone size: .
V gene: TRBV5-1
J gene: TRBJ2-2
D gene: TRBD1
CDR3 protein: CASTQGARAGELFF
CDR3 DNA: TGCGCCAGCACCCAGGGGGCGAGGGCCGGGGAGCTGTTTTTT

clone size: .
V gene: TRBV27
J gene: TRBJ2-1
D gene: TRBD2
CDR3 protein: CASSSPEDGRNEQFF
CDR3 DNA: TGTGCCAGCAGTTCTCCCGAGGACGGGAGGAATGAGCAGTTCTTC

clone size: .
V gene: TRBV9
J gene: TRBJ2-6
D gene: .
CDR3 protein: CASSGFVGHSGANVLTF
CDR3 DNA: TGTGCCAGCAGCGGATTTGTAGGCCACTCTGGGGCCAACGTCCTGACTTTC

clone size: .
V gene: TRBV9
J gene: TRBJ2-7
D gene: .
CDR3 protein: CASSETTRGEQYF
CDR3 DNA: TGTGCCAGCAGCGAGACGACTAGAGGCGAGCAGTACTTC

clone size: .
V gene: TRBV10-3
J gene: TRBJ1-1
D gene: .
CDR3 protein: CAISEGTYRTRNTEAFF
CDR3 DNA: TGTGCCATCAGTGAGGGTACATACAGAACCCGGAACACTGAAGCTTTCTTT

clone size: .
V gene: TRBV7-9
J gene: TRBJ2-3
D gene: TRBD2
CDR3 protein: CASSPPEEPSGITDTQYF
CDR3 DNA: TGTGCCAGCAGCCCCCCTGAGGAACCTAGCGGGATCACAGATACGCAGTATTTT